This TCR beta chain was recovered during a study of blood T cells in healthy people across ages. The sample holds a few counts of this clonotype. Germline V lookup: CDR1 LGHNA, CDR2 YNFKEQ. The CDR3 runs to 16 residues. With V trimmed by 4 bases and J by 2 bases, 7 bases remained unmatched. For the second PCR, which ran for roughly 6 to 12 cycles, a sample-barcoded 5' primer and a J-beta primer mix were used. TCRdb used MiXCR to reprocess the 5' RACE reads, holding one entry per CDR3 protein. The sample includes about 1.8 million distinct CDR3 sequences, roughly 50% of them seen just once. The receptor was isolated from a woman between 35 and 50 years old in good health. The specimen was blood. The chain employs TRBV4-2 and TRBJ1-2; TRBD1 matches 10 bases. The CDR3 region is CASSPDRGRTNYGYTF. Written as DNA, the CDR3 is TGTGCCAGCAGCCCCGACAGGGGGCGGACCAACTATGGCTACACCTTC.